This T cell receptor beta chain was recovered during a study of identical twins. Study-wide results and limits: Beta out-of-frame sequences displayed a weaker excess of sharing between twins.

CDR3 length equals 15 residues. V gave up 5 bases and J gave up 6 bases, with 19 bases separating them. In TCRdb, the 5' RACE reads were re-called with MiXCR into one record per CDR3 protein. The table lists about 720,000 distinct CDR3 sequences, 18% of them singletons. With respect to this clonotype: The target antigen is unknown.

All donors comprised healthy Caucasians. These records were also assigned to another study, of T cells expressing NK-cell markers. That work states: Cells sorted as CD3+CD56+NKG2C+, CD3+CD56+NKG2C- and CD3+CD56-NKG2C+ T cells supplied the TCR beta repertoires. In roughly six donors, dominant NKG2C+ clonotypes were about 1.0-8% of CD8+ T cells.

The sequence was collected from a woman between 18 and 29 years old in good health. Sequenced material: PBMCs. The chain combines TRBV12-3 or TRBV12-4 with TRBJ1-1; D remains unclear. DNA for the CDR3: TGTGCCAGCAGTGTGATGGGCGTGGGTATGGCTGAAGCTTTCTTT. Translating it yields CASSVMGVGMAEAFF.